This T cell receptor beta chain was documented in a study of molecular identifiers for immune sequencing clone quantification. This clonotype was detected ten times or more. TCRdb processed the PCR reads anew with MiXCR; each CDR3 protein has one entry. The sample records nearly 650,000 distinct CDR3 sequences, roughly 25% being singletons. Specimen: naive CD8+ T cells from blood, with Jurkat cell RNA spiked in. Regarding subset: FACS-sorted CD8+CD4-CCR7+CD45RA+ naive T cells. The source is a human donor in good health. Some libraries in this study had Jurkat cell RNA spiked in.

CDR3 protein: CASSVGSEAFF. CDR3 DNA sequence: TGTGCCAGCAGCGTAGGTTCTGAAGCTTTCTTT. The V and J genes are TRBV27 and TRBJ1-1, with D unresolved. V was trimmed by 6 bases and J by 6 bases, leaving 8 bases between them. The CDR3 contains 11 residues. CDR1 MNHEY and CDR2 SMNVEV come from the germline V gene (reference sequence).